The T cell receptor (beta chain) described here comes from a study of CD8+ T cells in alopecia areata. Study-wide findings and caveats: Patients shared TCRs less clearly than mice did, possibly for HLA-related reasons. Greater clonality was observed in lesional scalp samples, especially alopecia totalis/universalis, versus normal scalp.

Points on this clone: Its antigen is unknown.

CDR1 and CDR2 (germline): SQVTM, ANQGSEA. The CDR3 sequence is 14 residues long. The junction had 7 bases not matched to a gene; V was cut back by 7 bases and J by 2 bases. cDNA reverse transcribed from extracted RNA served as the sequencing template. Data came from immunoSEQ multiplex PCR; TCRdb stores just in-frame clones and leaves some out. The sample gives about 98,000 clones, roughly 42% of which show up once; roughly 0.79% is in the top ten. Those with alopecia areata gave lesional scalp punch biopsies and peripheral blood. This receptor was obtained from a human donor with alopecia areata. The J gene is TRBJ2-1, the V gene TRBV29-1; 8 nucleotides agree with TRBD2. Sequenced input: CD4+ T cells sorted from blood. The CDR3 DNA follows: TGCAGCGGGTCAACTAGCGGAGCCTACAATGAGCAGTTCTTC. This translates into CSGSTSGAYNEQFF.